This TCR beta chain was sequenced for a study of identical twins. Trimming removed 2 bases from V and 8 bases from J, with 10 bases in between. The CDR3 loop spans 13 amino acids. One entry per CDR3 protein results from TCRdb running MiXCR on the 5' RACE reads. Among approximately 470,000 distinct CDR3 sequences listed, 13% to 15% were seen once. These data are also associated with another study on yellow fever vaccine responses in identical twins. In that study: Twin vaccine T cell responses reportedly seemed partly convergent, partly personalized.

Sequences were obtained from CD4+ T cells sorted from blood. The clonotype was recovered from a young woman in good health. The chain is built from TRBV12-3 or TRBV12-4 and TRBJ2-1; D possibly corresponds to TRBD2 (5 bases). This CDR3 is CASSLYWRDEQFF. The CDR3, as DNA: TGTGCCAGCAGTTTATATTGGCGGGATGAGCAGTTCTTC.